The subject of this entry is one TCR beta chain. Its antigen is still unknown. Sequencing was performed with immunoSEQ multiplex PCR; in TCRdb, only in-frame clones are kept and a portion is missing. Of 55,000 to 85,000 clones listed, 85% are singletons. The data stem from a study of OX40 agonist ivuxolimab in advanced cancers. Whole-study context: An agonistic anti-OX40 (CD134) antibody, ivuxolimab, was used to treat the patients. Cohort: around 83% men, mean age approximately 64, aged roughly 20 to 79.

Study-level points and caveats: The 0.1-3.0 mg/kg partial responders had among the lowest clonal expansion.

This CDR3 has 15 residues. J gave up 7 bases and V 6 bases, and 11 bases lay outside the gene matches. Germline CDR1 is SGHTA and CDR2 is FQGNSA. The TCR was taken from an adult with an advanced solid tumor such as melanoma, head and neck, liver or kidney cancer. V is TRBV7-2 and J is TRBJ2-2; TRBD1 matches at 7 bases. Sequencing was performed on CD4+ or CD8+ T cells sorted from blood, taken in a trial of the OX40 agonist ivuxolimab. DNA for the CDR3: TGTGCCAGCAGTCGACACAGGGGTCAGGGCGGGGAGCTGTTTTTT. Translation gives CASSRHRGQGGELFF.